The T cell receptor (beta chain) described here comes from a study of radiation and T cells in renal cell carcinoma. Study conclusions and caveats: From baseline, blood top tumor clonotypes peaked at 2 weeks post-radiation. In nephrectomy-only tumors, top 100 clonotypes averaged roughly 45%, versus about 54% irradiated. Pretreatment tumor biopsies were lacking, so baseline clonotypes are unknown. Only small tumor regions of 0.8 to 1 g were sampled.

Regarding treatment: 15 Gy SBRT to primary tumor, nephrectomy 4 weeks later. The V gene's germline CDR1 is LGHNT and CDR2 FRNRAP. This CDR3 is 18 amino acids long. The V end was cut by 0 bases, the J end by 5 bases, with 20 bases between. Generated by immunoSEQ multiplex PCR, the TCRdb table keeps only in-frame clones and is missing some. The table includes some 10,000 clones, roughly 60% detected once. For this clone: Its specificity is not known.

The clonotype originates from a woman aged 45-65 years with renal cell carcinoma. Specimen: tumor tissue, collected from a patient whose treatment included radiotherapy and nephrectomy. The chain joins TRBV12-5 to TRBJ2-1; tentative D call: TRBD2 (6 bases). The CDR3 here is CASGLVRRVTRWDNEQFF. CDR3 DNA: TGTGCTAGTGGTTTGGTACGTCGGGTGACTAGATGGGACAATGAGCAGTTCTTC.